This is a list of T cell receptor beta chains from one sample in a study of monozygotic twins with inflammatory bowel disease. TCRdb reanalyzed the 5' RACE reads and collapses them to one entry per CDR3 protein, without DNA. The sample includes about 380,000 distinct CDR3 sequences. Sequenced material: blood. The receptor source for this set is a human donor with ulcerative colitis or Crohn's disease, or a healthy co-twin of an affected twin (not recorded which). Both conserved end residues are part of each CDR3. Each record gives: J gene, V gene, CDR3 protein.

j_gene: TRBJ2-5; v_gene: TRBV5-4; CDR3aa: CASSSTRDNQETQYF
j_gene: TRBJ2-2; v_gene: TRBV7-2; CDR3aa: CASSPQTGSRTGELFF
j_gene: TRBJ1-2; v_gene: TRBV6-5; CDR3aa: CASKNRNYGYTF
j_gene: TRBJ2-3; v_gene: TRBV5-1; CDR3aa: CASTPPLTDTQYF
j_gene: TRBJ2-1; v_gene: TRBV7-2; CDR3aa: CASSTTGGVSYNEQFF
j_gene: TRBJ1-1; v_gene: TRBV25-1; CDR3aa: CASSVPTGGTEAFF
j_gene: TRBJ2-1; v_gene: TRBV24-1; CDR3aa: CATSDTDYNEQFF
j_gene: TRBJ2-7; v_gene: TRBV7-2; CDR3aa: CASSLSGTGPTYEQYF
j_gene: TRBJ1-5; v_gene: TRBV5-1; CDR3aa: CASSSGTADDQPQHF
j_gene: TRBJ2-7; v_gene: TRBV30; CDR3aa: CAWSKGTSGTYEQYF
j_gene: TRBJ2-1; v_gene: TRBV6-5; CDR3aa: CASAGTGENEQFF
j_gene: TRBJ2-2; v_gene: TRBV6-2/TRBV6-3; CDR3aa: CASSYLSMGTGELFF
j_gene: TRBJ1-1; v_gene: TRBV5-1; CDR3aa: CASSDQGQGRTEAFF